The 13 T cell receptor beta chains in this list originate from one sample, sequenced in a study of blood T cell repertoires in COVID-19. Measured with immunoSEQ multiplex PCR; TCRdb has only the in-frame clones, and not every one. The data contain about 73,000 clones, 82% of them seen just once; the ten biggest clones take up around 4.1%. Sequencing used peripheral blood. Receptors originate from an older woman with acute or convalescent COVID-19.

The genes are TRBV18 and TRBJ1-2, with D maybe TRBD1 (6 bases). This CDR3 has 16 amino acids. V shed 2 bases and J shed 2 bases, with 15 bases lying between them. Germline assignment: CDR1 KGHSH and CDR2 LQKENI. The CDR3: CASSPESAGANYGYTF. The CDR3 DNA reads TGTGCCAGCTCACCAGAATCGGCAGGGGCAAACTATGGCTACACCTTC.

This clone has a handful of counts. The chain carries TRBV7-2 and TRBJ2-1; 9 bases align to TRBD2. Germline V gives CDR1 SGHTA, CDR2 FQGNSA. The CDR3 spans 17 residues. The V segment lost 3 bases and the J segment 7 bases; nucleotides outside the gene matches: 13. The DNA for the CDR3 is TGTGCCAGCAGCTTGTCCCCAGCGGGGGCGGGGGGGAATGAGCAGTTCTTC. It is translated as CASSLSPAGAGGNEQFF.

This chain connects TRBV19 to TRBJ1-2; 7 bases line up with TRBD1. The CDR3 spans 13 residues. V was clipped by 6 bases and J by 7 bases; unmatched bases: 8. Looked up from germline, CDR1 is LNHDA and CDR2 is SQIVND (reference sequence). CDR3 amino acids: CASRTGTVAGYTF. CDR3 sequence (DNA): TGTGCCAGTAGGACCGGGACAGTGGCTGGCTACACCTTC.

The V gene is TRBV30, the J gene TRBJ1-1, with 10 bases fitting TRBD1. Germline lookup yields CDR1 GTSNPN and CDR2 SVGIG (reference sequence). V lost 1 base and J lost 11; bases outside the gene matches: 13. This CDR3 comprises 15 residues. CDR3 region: CAWSATTGGTLRAFF. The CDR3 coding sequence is TGTGCCTGGAGTGCAACGACAGGGGGCACGCTTCGTGCTTTCTTT.

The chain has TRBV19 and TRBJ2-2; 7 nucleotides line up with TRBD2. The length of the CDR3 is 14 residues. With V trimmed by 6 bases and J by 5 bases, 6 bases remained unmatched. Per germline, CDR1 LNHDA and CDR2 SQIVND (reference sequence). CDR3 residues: CASSPWGGTGELFF. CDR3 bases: TGTGCCAGTAGCCCTTGGGGGGGGACCGGGGAGCTGTTTTTT.

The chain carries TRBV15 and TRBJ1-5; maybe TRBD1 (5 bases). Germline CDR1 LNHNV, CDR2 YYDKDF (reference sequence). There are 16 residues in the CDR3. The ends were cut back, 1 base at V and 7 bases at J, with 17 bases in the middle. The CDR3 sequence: CATSRGGHSASQPQHF. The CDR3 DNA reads TGTGCCACCAGCAGAGGTGGACACTCTGCGAGCCAGCCCCAGCATTTT.

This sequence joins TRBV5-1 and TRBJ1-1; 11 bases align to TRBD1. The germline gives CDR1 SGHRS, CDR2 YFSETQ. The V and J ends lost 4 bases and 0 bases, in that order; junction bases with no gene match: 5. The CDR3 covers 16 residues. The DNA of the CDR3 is TGCGCCAGCAGCCTAGGGACAGGGGGATTGAACACTGAAGCTTTCTTT. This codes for CASSLGTGGLNTEAFF.

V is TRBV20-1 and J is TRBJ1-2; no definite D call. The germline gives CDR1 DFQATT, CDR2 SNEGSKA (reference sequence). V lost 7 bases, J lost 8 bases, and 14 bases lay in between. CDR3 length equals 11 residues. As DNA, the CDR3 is TGCAGTGGAGAGGAGGAGGCCGGCTACACCTTC. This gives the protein CSGEEEAGYTF.

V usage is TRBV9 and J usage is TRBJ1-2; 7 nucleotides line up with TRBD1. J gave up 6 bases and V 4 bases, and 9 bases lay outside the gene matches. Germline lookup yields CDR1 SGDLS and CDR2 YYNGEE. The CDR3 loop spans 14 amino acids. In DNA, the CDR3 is TGTGCCAGCAGCACCGGACAGGTTGATCATGGCTACACCTTC. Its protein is CASSTGQVDHGYTF.

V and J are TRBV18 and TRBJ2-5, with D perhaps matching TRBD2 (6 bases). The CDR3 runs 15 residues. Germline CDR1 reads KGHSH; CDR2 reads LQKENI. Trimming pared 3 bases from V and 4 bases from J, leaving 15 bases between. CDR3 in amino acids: CASSPRPLARETQYF. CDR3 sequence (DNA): TGTGCCAGCTCACCCCGCCCCCTAGCGAGAGAGACCCAGTACTTC.

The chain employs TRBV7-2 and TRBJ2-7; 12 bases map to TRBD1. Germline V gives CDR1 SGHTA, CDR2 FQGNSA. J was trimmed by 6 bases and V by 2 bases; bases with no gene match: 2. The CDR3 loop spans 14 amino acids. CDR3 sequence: CASSLPGQGAEQYF. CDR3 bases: TGTGCCAGCAGCTTACCGGGACAGGGGGCCGAGCAGTACTTC.

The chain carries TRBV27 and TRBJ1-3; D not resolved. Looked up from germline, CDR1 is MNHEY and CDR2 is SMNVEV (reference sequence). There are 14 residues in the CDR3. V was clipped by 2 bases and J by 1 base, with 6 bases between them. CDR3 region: CASSLAGSGNTIYF. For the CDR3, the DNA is TGTGCCAGCAGTTTAGCAGGTTCTGGAAACACCATATATTTT.

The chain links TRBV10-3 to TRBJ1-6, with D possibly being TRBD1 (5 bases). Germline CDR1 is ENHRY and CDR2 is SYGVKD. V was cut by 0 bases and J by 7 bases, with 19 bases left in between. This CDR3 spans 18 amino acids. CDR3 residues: CAISESQDTYRRNSPLHF. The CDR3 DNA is TGTGCCATCAGTGAGTCCCAGGACACCTATCGACGAAATTCACCCCTCCACTTT.